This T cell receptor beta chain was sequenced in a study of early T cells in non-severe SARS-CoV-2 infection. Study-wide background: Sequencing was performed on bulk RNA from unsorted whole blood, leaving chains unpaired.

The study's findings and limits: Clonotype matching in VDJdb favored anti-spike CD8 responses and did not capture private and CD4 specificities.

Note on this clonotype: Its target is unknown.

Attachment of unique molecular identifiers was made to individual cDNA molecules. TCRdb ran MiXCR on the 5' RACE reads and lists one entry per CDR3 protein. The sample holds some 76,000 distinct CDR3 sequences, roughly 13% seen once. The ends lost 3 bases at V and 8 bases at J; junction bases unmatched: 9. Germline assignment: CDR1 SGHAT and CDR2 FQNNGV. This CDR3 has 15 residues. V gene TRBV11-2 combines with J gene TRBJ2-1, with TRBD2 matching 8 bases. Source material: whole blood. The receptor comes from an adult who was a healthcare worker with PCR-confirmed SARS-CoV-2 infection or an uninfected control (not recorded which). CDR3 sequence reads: CASSLNSGAWDEQFF. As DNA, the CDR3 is TGTGCCAGCAGCTTGAATAGCGGGGCTTGGGATGAGCAGTTCTTC.